The 29 T cell receptor beta chains reported below all come from one sample, sequenced in a study of control samples from healthy donors and cancer patients (dated by TCRdb to 2020 to 2021). Receptor libraries were prepared by the immunoSEQ multiplex PCR assay. TCRdb's version of the immuneACCESS table is confined to in-frame rearrangements and falls short of the full clone set. An unresolved V gene accounts for under half of the shortfall where checked; the remainder is of unknown origin. A total of 90,000 to 150,000 clones appear in this sample, roughly 92% of them only once. The top ten clones comprise less than 9% of the sample. Sequenced sample: blood. These receptors were taken from a woman aged 18-29 years in good health.

The chain has TRBV5-1 and TRBJ1-1, with 11 nucleotides matching TRBD1. This CDR3 is built from 18 residues. With 1 base clipped from V and 2 bases from J, the junction kept 10 bases outside the gene matches. The V gene's germline CDR1 is SGHRS and CDR2 YFSETQ. This CDR3 is CASSLFRDRGLGNTEAFF. The CDR3 nucleotides are TGCGCCAGCAGCTTGTTTCGGGACAGGGGGTTAGGAAACACTGAAGCTTTCTTT.

V gene TRBV3-1 (or the pseudogene TRBV3-2) combines with J gene TRBJ2-7; D remains ambiguous. CDR1 and CDR2 from the germline V gene are LGHDT and YNNKEL (reference sequence). The CDR3 loop spans 13 amino acids. Trimming left V 4 bases short and J 2 bases short, with 9 bases between. As DNA, the CDR3 is TGTGCCAGCAGCCCTCGAGTGACCTACGAGCAGTACTTC. Residues: CASSPRVTYEQYF.

The rearrangement links TRBV2 to TRBJ1-1, with 9 bases lining up with TRBD1. There are 14 residues in the CDR3. The V gene end was trimmed by 6 bases and the J gene end by 2 bases; junction bases not matched to a gene: 4. CDR1 and CDR2 from the germline V gene are SNHLY and FYNNEI. CDR3 sequence (DNA): TGTGCCAGCAGGAAGGACAGGGGAAACACTGAAGCTTTCTTT. Amino acids: CASRKDRGNTEAFF.

The chain combines TRBV7-8 with TRBJ1-4, with 12 bases lining up with TRBD1. Germline trimming cut 2 bases from V and 2 bases from J; bases unmatched to any gene: 6. Germline V gene lookup returns CDR1 SGHVS and CDR2 FQNEAQ. The CDR3 extends over 18 amino acids. CDR3 nucleotide sequence: TGTGCCAGCAGCTTAAGGGGGGACAGGGGGCCGACTAATGAAAAACTGTTTTTT. It translates to CASSLRGDRGPTNEKLFF.

The J gene is TRBJ1-2, the V gene TRBV24-1, with D perhaps TRBD1 (5 bases). Germline loops: CDR1 KGHDR, CDR2 SFDVKD. Trimming removed 4 bases at V and 6 bases at J, with 26 bases between. The CDR3 contains 18 residues. The CDR3 here is CATSDPLGTAYFWHGYTF. The CDR3 region has the DNA TGTGCCACCAGTGACCCCTTGGGGACGGCTTACTTTTGGCATGGCTACACCTTC.

This clone was picked up one time. J is TRBJ1-6 and V is TRBV4-3, with TRBD1 identical over 7 bases. Germline values: CDR1 LGHNA, CDR2 YSLEER. With V trimmed by 0 bases and J by 4 bases, 9 bases remained unmatched. This CDR3 is built from 18 residues. The CDR3, as DNA: TGCGCCAGCAGCCAAGAAGTGGGAGACAGGGTATATAATTCACCCCTCCACTTT. Translating gives CASSQEVGDRVYNSPLHF.

V gene TRBV12-3 or TRBV12-4 combines with J gene TRBJ2-5, with D uncertain. The CDR3 has 12 amino acids. Trimming pared 6 bases from V and 9 bases from J, leaving 14 bases between. The CDR3 DNA is TGTGCCAGCAGGGGGTCTTCGTCGGCCCAGTACTTC. Protein: CASRGSSSAQYF.

The chain couples TRBV5-4 to TRBJ2-1; D gene ambiguous. Germline V CDR1 and CDR2: SGHNT, YYREEE (reference sequence). V gave up 4 bases and J gave up 5 bases, with 13 bases separating them. CDR3 length: 14 amino acids. The CDR3 sequence is CASSPDSSNNEQFF. CDR3 nucleotides: TGTGCCAGCAGCCCTGACTCTTCAAACAATGAGCAGTTCTTC.

The chain carries TRBV10-3 and TRBJ1-2, with D perhaps matching TRBD1 (6 bases). The CDR3 loop spans 15 amino acids. Per germline, CDR1 ENHRY and CDR2 SYGVKD. Trimming left V 6 bases short and J 0 bases short, with 14 bases between. CDR3 DNA sequence: TGTGCCATCAGGGAAGGACAGACCACTAACTATGGCTACACCTTC. Amino acids: CAIREGQTTNYGYTF.

The J gene is TRBJ2-2, the V gene TRBV2; D uncertain. Germline CDR1 reads SNHLY; CDR2 reads FYNNEI. Trimming stripped 6 bases from V and 7 bases from J, with 9 bases between. There are 12 residues in the CDR3. The chain's CDR3 is CASRGISGELFF. CDR3 nucleotides: TGTGCCAGCAGGGGGATAAGCGGGGAGCTGTTTTTT.

The rearrangement joins TRBV7-2 to TRBJ1-5; the D gene is possibly TRBD1 (6 bases). The V end was cut by 6 bases, the J end by 0 bases, with 15 bases between. CDR1 and CDR2 (germline): SGHTA, FQGNSA. This CDR3 has 16 amino acids. CDR3 loop: CASSRQGGSSNQPQHF. In DNA form, the CDR3 reads TGTGCCAGCAGTCGTCAAGGGGGAAGTAGCAATCAGCCCCAGCATTTT.

The V gene is TRBV3-1 (or the pseudogene TRBV3-2), the J gene TRBJ2-7, with 8 positions matching TRBD2. The length of the CDR3 is 14 residues. The V and J ends lost 1 base and 4 bases, in that order; junction bases with no gene match: 3. Per the germline V gene, CDR1 is LGHDT and CDR2 is YNNKEL (reference sequence). CDR3 loop: CASSQVSGGYEQYF. The CDR3 region has the DNA TGTGCCAGCAGCCAAGTCAGCGGGGGTTACGAGCAGTACTTC.

The chain recombines TRBV28 with TRBJ1-5; 8 bases line up with TRBD1. V lost 4 bases to trimming and J lost 6 bases; unmatched junction nucleotides: 8. This CDR3 has 15 residues. CDR1 is MDHEN and CDR2 is SYDVKM in the germline V gene. In DNA form, the CDR3 reads TGTGCCAGCAGTTCGCAAGACGACAGGGGTCAGCCCCAGCATTTT. Translation: CASSSQDDRGQPQHF. The complete variable domain, with remaining parts taken from reference TRBV28 and TRBJ1-5, reads DVKVTQSSRYLVKRTGEKVFLECVQDMDHENMFWYRQDPGLGLRLIYFSYDVKMKEKGDIPEGYSVSREKKERFSLILESASTNQTSMYLCASSSQDDRGQPQHFGDGTRLSIL.

The CDR3 DNA reads TGTGCCAGCAGCTTAGATTATCAGCCCCAGCATTTT. This codes for CASSLDYQPQHF. The chain uses TRBV7-9 and TRBJ1-5; D remains ambiguous. The CDR3 covers 12 residues. The V end was cut by 1 base, the J end by 5 bases, with 3 bases between. Per the germline V gene, CDR1 is SEHNR and CDR2 is FQNEAQ (reference sequence).

The chain employs TRBV4-3 and TRBJ2-2; D is uncertain. The CDR3 covers 17 residues. From germline, CDR1 is LGHNA and CDR2 YSLEER. The germline V and J ends were trimmed by 2 bases and 2 bases, with 15 bases remaining between them. The DNA of the CDR3 is TGCGCCAGCAGCCAATTACTTTGGACCGCCAACACCGGGGAGCTGTTTTTT. Translated: CASSQLLWTANTGELFF.

This clone came up once. The chain has TRBV9 and TRBJ2-3; D is perhaps TRBD1 (6 bases). The CDR3 runs to 16 residues. Germline lookup yields CDR1 SGDLS and CDR2 YYNGEE. V shed 0 bases and J shed 3 bases, with 14 bases lying between them. The CDR3 protein is CASSVGQGKGTDTQYF. CDR3 nucleotide sequence: TGTGCCAGCAGCGTAGGTCAGGGGAAGGGGACAGATACGCAGTATTTT.

The chain combines TRBV11-1 with TRBJ2-7; 7 nucleotides align to TRBD1. With V trimmed by 3 bases and J by 3 bases, 2 bases remained unmatched. The CDR3 has 13 amino acids. The germline V gene encodes CDR1 SGHAT and CDR2 FQDESV (reference sequence). CDR3 sequence (DNA): TGTGCCAGCAGCTTGGGACAGTACTACGAGCAGTACTTC. Protein: CASSLGQYYEQYF.

V and J are TRBV9 and TRBJ1-2; maybe TRBD1 (5 bases). CDR1 and CDR2 (germline): SGDLS, YYNGEE. This CDR3 is built from 15 residues. The V gene lost 3 bases and the J gene lost 3 bases, with 15 bases spanning the gap. The CDR3 loop reads CASSASGPAYYGYTF. CDR3 sequence (DNA): TGTGCCAGCAGCGCCTCAGGGCCTGCTTACTATGGCTACACCTTC.

The chain combines TRBV3-1 (or the pseudogene TRBV3-2) with TRBJ1-2, with D perhaps matching TRBD1 (6 bases). Between the trimmed V and J ends, which lost 1 base and 4 bases, there was a span of 13 bases. The CDR3 consists of 15 residues. From germline, CDR1 is LGHDT and CDR2 YNNKEL (reference sequence). CDR3 loop: CASSQVYRDSYGYTF. CDR3 nucleotide sequence: TGTGCCAGCAGCCAAGTTTACAGGGACTCCTATGGCTACACCTTC.

The chain uses TRBV19 and TRBJ2-1; 9 bases fit TRBD2. Per germline, CDR1 LNHDA and CDR2 SQIVND (reference sequence). V dropped 2 bases and J dropped 9; count of bases not matched to a gene: 11. The CDR3 has 16 amino acids. For the CDR3, the DNA is TGTGCCAGTAGTATATCGATGGCGGGAGGGCAGAGTGAGCAGTTCTTC. Residues: CASSISMAGGQSEQFF.

This sequence joins TRBV4-2 and TRBJ2-2; 13 bases are a match to TRBD2. The CDR3 has 19 amino acids. Germline V gives CDR1 LGHNA, CDR2 YNFKEQ. The V and J ends lost 0 bases and 0 bases, in that order; junction bases with no gene match: 4. CDR3 residues: CASSQEPGLAGTNTGELFF. CDR3 DNA sequence: TGTGCCAGCAGCCAAGAACCGGGACTAGCGGGGACGAACACCGGGGAGCTGTTTTTT.

The chain joins TRBV19 to TRBJ1-2; 8 bases agree with TRBD1. V shed 2 bases and J 4 bases; nucleotides not matched to a gene: 3. The V gene's germline CDR1 is LNHDA and CDR2 SQIVND (reference sequence). The CDR3 has 14 residues. The CDR3 bases are TGTGCCAGTAGTATATTGGGACAGGTCTATGGCTACACCTTC. Its protein product is CASSILGQVYGYTF. The variable domain in full, completed from reference TRBV19 and TRBJ1-2, reads DGGITQSPKYLFRKEGQNVTLSCEQNLNHDAMYWYRQDPGQGLRLIYYSQIVNDFQKGDIAEGYSVSREKKESFPLTVTSAQKNPTAFYLCASSILGQVYGYTFGSGTRLTVV.

The rearrangement joins TRBV7-9 to TRBJ1-6, with D possibly TRBD1 on 5 matching bases. This CDR3 comprises 12 residues. Germline CDR1 and CDR2: SEHNR and FQNEAQ (reference sequence). Trimming took 6 bases from V and 5 from J, leaving 5 bases between them. The CDR3 coding sequence is TGTGCCAGCAGAGGGGATAATTCACCCCTCCACTTT. Amino acids: CASRGDNSPLHF.

The V and J genes are TRBV27 and TRBJ2-5; D remains ambiguous. Deletions cut 9 bases from V and 5 bases from J, with 10 bases between. Germline values: CDR1 MNHEY, CDR2 SMNVEV (reference sequence). The CDR3 contains 11 residues. The DNA for the CDR3 is TGTGCCAGTGGAGTTGCGGAGACCCAGTACTTC. It yields the protein CASGVAETQYF.

This clone showed up just once. V is TRBV5-4 and J is TRBJ2-1; 11 bases agree with TRBD2. J was trimmed by 5 bases and V by 4 bases; bases with no gene match: 5. Germline assignment: CDR1 SGHNT and CDR2 YYREEE (reference sequence). The CDR3 has 15 amino acids. In DNA, the CDR3 is TGTGCCAGCAGCCAACTAGCGGGAGTAGACAATGAGCAGTTCTTC. It yields the protein CASSQLAGVDNEQFF.

This rearrangement joins TRBV27 to TRBJ1-6; the D gene is possibly TRBD1 (6 bases). CDR3 length equals 15 residues. Germline V gives CDR1 MNHEY, CDR2 SMNVEV (reference sequence). V lost 3 bases, J lost 8 bases, and 14 bases lay in between. Here the CDR3 reads CASSLSGAYDSPLHF. In DNA form, the CDR3 reads TGTGCCAGCAGTTTGTCGGGGGCATACGATTCACCCCTCCACTTT.

CDR3 bases: TGTGCCAGCAGTGGGACGGGGGGTACTGGCTACACCTTC. This translates into CASSGTGGTGYTF. This chain joins TRBV2 and TRBJ1-2, with a possible D match to TRBD1 (5 bases). The CDR3 is 13 residues long. Deletions cut 4 bases from V and 7 bases from J, with 13 bases between. CDR1 and CDR2 from the germline V gene are SNHLY and FYNNEI.

The chain couples TRBV4-2 to TRBJ2-2; possible D gene TRBD1, 5 bases. Germline CDR1 reads LGHNA; CDR2 reads YNFKEQ. The CDR3 has 15 residues. Trimming removed 1 base from V and 3 bases from J, with 9 bases in between. The CDR3 is CASSQADSDTGELFF. The CDR3 DNA is TGTGCCAGCAGCCAAGCTGACAGTGACACCGGGGAGCTGTTTTTT.

The chain has TRBV12-3 or TRBV12-4 and TRBJ2-3; no clear D. The V end was cut by 3 bases, the J end by 1 base, with 5 bases between. The CDR3 sequence is 13 residues long. This CDR3 reads CASSFRGTDTQYF. CDR3 bases: TGTGCCAGCAGTTTCAGAGGCACAGATACGCAGTATTTT.